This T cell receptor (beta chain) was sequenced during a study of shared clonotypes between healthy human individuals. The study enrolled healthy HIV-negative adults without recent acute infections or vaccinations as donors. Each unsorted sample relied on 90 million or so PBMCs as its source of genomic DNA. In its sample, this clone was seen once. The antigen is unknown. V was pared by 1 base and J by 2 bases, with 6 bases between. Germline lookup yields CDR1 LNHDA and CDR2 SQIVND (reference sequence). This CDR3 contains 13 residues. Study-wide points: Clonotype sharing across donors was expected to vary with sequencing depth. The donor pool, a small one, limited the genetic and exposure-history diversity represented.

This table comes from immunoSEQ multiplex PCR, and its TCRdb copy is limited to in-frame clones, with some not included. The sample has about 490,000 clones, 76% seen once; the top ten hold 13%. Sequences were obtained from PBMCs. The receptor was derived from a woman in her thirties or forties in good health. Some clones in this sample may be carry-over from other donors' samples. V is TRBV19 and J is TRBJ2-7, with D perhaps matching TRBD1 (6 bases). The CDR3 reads CASSIAGAYEQYF. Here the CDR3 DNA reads TGTGCCAGTAGTATAGCAGGGGCCTACGAGCAGTACTTC.